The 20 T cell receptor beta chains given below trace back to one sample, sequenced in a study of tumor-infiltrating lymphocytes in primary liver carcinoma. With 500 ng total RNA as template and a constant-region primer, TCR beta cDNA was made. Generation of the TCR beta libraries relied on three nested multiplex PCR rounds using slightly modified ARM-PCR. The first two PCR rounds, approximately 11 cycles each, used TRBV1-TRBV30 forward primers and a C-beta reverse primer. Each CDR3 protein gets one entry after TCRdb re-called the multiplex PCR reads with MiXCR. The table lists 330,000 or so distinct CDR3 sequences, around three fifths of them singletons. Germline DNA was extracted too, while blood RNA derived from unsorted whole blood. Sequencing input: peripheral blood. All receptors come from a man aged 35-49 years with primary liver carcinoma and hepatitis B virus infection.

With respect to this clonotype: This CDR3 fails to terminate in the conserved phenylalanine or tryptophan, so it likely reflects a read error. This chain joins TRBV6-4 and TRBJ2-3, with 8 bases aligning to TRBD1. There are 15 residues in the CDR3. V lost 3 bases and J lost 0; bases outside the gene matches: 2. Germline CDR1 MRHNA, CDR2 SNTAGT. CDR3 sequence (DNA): TGTGCCAGCAGTGAAGGACAGGGTAGCACAGATACGCAGTATTCT. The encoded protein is CASSEGQGSTDTQYS.

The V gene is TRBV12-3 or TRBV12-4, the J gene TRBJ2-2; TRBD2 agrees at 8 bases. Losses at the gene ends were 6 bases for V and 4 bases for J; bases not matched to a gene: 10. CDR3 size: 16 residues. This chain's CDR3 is CASRKQRESATGELFF. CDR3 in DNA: TGTGCCAGCAGAAAACAGCGGGAGTCGGCCACCGGGGAGCTGTTTTTT.

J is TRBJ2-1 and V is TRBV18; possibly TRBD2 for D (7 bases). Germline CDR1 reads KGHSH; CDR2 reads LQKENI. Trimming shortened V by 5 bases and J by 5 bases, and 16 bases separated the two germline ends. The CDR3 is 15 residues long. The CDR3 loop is CASSSSKGGDNEQFF. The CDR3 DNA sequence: TGTGCCAGCTCATCATCTAAGGGGGGGGACAATGAGCAGTTCTTC.

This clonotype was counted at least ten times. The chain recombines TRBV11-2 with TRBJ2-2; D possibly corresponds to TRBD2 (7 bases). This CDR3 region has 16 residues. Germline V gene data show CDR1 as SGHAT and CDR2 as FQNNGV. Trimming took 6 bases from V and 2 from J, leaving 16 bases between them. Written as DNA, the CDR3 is TGTGCCAGCAGTCGCTGGGGGGGCGAAAACACCGGGGAGCTGTTTTTT. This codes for CASSRWGGENTGELFF.

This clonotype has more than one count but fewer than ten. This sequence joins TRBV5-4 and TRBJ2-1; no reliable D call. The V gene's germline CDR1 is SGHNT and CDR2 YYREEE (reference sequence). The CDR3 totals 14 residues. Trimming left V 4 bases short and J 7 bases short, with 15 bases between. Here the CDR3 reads CASSPGVSLNEQFF. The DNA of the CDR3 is TGTGCCAGCAGCCCCGGTGTGAGTCTGAATGAGCAGTTCTTC.

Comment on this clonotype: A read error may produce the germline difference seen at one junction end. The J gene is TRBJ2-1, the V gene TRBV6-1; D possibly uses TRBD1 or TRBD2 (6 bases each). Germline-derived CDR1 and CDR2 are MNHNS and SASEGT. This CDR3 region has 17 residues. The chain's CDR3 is CVSSGQSGTIFSGEQFF. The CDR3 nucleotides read TGTGTCAGCAGTGGACAGTCCGGGACAATTTTTAGCGGTGAGCAATTCTTC.

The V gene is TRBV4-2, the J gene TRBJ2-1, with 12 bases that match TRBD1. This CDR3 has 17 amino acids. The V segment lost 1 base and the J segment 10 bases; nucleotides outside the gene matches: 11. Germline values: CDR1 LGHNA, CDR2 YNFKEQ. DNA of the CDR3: TGTGCCAGCAGCCAAGGGACCGGGACAGGGGGCGCGGGGGAGCAGTTCTTC. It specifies CASSQGTGTGGAGEQFF.

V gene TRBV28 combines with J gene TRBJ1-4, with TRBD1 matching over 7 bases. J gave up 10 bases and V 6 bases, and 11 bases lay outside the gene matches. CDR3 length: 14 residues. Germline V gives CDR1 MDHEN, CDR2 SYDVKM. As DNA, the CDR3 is TGTGCCAGCAGGAGACAGGGAGGTATCGGAAAACTGTTTTTT. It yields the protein CASRRQGGIGKLFF.

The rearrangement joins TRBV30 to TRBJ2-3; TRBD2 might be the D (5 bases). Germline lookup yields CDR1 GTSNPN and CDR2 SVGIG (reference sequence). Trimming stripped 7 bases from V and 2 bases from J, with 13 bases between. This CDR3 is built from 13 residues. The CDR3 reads CAYDQAATDTQYF. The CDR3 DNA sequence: TGTGCCTACGATCAAGCGGCCACAGATACGCAGTATTTT.

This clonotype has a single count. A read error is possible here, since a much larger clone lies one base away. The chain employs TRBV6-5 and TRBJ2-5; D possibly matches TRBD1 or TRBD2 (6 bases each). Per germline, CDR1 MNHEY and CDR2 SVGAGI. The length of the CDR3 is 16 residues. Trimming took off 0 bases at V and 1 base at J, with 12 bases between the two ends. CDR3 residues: CASSYSTRGGQETQYF. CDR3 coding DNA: TGTGCCAGCAGTTACTCGACTAGAGGGGGCCAAGAGACCCAGTACTTC.

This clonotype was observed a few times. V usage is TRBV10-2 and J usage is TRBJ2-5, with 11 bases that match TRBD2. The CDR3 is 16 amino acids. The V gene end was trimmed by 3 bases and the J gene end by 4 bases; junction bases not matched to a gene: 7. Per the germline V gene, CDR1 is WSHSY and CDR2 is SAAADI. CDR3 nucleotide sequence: TGCGCCAGCAGTGATGAACTAGCGGGAGTTCTAGAGACCCAGTACTTC. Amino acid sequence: CASSDELAGVLETQYF.

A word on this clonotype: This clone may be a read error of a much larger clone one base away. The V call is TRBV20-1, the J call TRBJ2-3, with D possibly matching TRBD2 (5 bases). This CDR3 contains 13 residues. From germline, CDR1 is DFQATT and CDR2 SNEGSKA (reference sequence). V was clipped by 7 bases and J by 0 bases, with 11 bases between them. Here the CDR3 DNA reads TGCAGTGATGATGGCGGGAGCACAGATACGCAGTATTTT. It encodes CSDDGGSTDTQYF.

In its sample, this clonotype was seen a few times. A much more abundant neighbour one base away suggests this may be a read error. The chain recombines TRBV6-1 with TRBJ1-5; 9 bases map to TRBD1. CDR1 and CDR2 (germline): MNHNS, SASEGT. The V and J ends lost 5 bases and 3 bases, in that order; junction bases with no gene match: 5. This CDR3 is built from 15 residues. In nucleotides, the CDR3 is TGTGCCAGCAGTTGTACAGGGGGCTACAATCAGCCCCAGCATTTT. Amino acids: CASSCTGGYNQPQHF.

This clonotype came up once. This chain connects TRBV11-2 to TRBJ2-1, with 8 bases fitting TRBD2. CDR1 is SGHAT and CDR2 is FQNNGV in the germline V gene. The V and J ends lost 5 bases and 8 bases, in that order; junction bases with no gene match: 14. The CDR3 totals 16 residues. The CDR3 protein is CASSAGTRGSRDEQFF. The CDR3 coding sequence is TGTGCCAGCAGCGCCGGGACTAGAGGGAGTAGGGATGAGCAGTTCTTC.

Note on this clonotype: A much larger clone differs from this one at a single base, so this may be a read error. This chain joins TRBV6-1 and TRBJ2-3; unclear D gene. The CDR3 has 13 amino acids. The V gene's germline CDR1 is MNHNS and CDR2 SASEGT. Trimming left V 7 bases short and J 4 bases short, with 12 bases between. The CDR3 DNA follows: TGTGCCAGCAAGAGACATGGGGCAGATACGCAGTATTTT. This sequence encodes CASKRHGADTQYF.

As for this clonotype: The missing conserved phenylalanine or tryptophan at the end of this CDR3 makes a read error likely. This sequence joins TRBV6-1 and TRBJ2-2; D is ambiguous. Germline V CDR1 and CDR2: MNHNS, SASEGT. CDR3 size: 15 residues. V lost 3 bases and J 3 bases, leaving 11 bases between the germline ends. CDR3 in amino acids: CASSDGSGDTGELFY. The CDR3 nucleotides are TGTGCCAGCAGTGATGGGTCCGGAGACACCGGGGAGCTGTTTTAT.

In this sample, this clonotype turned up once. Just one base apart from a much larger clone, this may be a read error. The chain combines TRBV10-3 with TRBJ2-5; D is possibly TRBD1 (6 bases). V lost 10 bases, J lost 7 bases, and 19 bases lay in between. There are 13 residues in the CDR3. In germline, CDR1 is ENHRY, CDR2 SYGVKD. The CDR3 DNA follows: TGTGCCACTACAGTGGACAGAAGGGGGACCCAGTACTTC. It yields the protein CATTVDRRGTQYF.

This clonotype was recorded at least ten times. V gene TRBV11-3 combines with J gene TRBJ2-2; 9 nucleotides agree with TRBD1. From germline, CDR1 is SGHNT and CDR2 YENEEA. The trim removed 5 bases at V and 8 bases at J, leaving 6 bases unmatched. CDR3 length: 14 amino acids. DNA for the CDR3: TGTGCCAGCAGCGAACAGGGGGCGGAAGGGGAGCTGTTTTTT. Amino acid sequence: CASSEQGAEGELFF.

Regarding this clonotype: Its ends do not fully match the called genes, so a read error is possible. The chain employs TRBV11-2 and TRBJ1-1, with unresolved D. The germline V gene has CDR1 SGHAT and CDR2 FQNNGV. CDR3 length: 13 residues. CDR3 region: CVSSFNKDTEAFF. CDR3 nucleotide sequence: TGTGTCAGCAGCTTCAACAAGGACACTGAAGCTTTCTTT.

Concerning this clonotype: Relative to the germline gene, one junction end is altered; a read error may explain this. CDR3 region: CSAGRANEQFF. The CDR3 DNA is TGCAGCGCTGGCAGGGCCAATGAACAGTTCTTC. The chain has TRBV29-1 and TRBJ2-1; D is perhaps TRBD1 (5 bases). Germline loops: CDR1 SQVTM, CDR2 ANQGSEA. The CDR3 loop spans 11 amino acids.